Each of the 7 T cell receptor beta chains below was sequenced from the same sample in a study of blood T cell repertoires in COVID-19. Assay used: immunoSEQ multiplex PCR; TCRdb lists only in-frame clones, some missing. The data hold about 110,000 clones, with about 85% observed a single time. Material: peripheral blood. The receptors derive from a man aged 35-49 years with acute or convalescent COVID-19.

V gene TRBV6-5 combines with J gene TRBJ1-1; D ambiguous. Trimming removed 8 bases from V and 4 bases from J, with 17 bases in between. The CDR3 runs 14 residues. CDR1 and CDR2 (germline): MNHEY, SVGAGI. CDR3: CASDLSRVSTEAFF. For the CDR3, the DNA is TGTGCCAGCGACCTGAGTCGGGTGAGCACTGAAGCTTTCTTT.

This clone was picked up a small number of times. This chain joins TRBV11-2 and TRBJ2-1; 10 bases line up with TRBD1. The CDR3 totals 13 residues. Germline V gene data show CDR1 as SGHAT and CDR2 as FQNNGV. Trimming at V came to 5 bases and at J to 10 bases, leaving 5 bases not matched to a gene. The CDR3 DNA sequence: TGTGCCAGCAGCAGCGACAGGGGGCGAGAGCAGTTCTTC. It codes for CASSSDRGREQFF.

The rearrangement joins TRBV4-2 to TRBJ2-3, with a tentative D call TRBD1 (6 bases). CDR3 size: 15 residues. V lost 1 base to trimming and J lost 5 bases, with 13 bases between them. Germline V gives CDR1 LGHNA, CDR2 YNFKEQ. The CDR3 region is CASSQGGLDLDTQYF. In nucleotides, the CDR3 is TGTGCCAGCAGCCAAGGGGGGCTAGACCTAGATACGCAGTATTTT.

This clone was recorded many times. The identical CDR3 is also encoded by other nucleotide sequences in the sample. The gene calls are TRBV27 and TRBJ1-1; possibly TRBD1 for D (6 bases). This CDR3 has 14 residues. CDR1 and CDR2 from the germline V gene are MNHEY and SMNVEV (reference sequence). The V and J ends lost 5 bases and 1 base respectively, with 11 bases between them. The CDR3 sequence: CASSTQGGNTEAFF. The CDR3 coding sequence is TGTGCCAGCAGTACACAGGGTGGGAACACTGAAGCTTTCTTT.

Details on this clone: Other DNA sequences in the same sample also yield this CDR3. J is TRBJ2-5 and V is TRBV3-1 (or the pseudogene TRBV3-2), with D maybe TRBD1 (6 bases). The CDR3 has 13 residues. CDR1 and CDR2 (germline): LGHDT, YNNKEL (reference sequence). The germline V and J ends were trimmed by 0 bases and 5 bases, with 7 bases remaining between them. The CDR3 loop reads CASSQERGETQYF. The DNA for the CDR3 is TGTGCCAGCAGCCAAGAGAGGGGGGAGACCCAGTACTTC.

This clone was detected once. The CDR3 DNA sequence: TGTGCCAGCATTAGTCGTAGCACAGATACGCAGTATTTT. Residues: CASISRSTDTQYF. This sequence joins TRBV7-9 and TRBJ2-3; no clear D gene. This CDR3 contains 13 residues. Germline loops: CDR1 SEHNR, CDR2 FQNEAQ (reference sequence). Between the trimmed V and J ends, which lost 7 bases and 0 bases, there was a span of 8 bases. The full variable domain, in which reference TRBV7-9 and TRBJ2-3 provide the parts outside the CDR3, is DTGVSQNPRHKITKRGQNVTFRCDPISEHNRLYWYRQTLGQGPEFLTYFQNEAQLEKSRLLSDRFSAERPKGSFSTLEIQRTEQGDSAMYLCASISRSTDTQYFGPGTRLTVL.

In this sample, this clone turned up a few times. The chain recombines TRBV7-3 with TRBJ2-1, with D unclear. The CDR3 runs to 13 residues. V gave up 6 bases and J gave up 8 bases, with 14 bases separating them. Germline CDR1 and CDR2: SGHTA and FQGTGA. The CDR3 nucleotides read TGTGCCAGCAGTCTTCTGGCGCAGGATGAGCAGTTCTTC. Amino acids: CASSLLAQDEQFF.